Below are 29 T cell receptor beta chains sequenced from a single sample in a study of T cells in Graves' hyperthyroidism and ophthalmopathy. Template material for amplifying TCR beta CDR3 regions consisted of RNA transcripts. The study used the HTBI primer set for a first-round RT-PCR of the TCR CDR3. TCRdb passed the multiplex PCR reads through MiXCR, listing each CDR3 protein once. The table lists about 500,000 distinct CDR3 sequences, 16% of them singletons, with about 18% in the top ten. Source material: blood. Receptors were obtained from a young woman with Graves' hyperthyroidism.

Regarding this clonotype: Since a much larger clone is just one base distant, this may be a read error. This chain connects TRBV6-5 to TRBJ1-2; D gene unclear. Trimming pared 1 base from V and 8 bases from J, leaving 20 bases between. CDR1 and CDR2 (germline): MNHEY, SVGAGI. The CDR3 spans 16 residues. CDR3 DNA: TGTGCCAGCAGTTACTTGGGCGCCTCTGCTCATGGAGGCTACACCTTC. Amino acid sequence: CASSYLGASAHGGYTF.

The sample holds a few counts of this clonotype. CDR3 DNA: TGTGCCAGTAGTAGAGGGAAGAGGATCGAGCCCCAGCATTTT. It specifies CASSRGKRIEPQHF. V and J are TRBV19 and TRBJ1-5; D is uncertain. Germline lookup yields CDR1 LNHDA and CDR2 SQIVND (reference sequence). The CDR3 length is 14 residues. The germline V and J ends were trimmed by 4 bases and 8 bases, with 15 bases remaining between them.

Notes on this clonotype: A read error is possible here, since a much larger clone lies one base away. This rearrangement joins TRBV20-1 to TRBJ2-2; 9 positions agree with TRBD1. The germline CDR1 and CDR2 sequences are DFQATT and SNEGSKA (reference sequence). The CDR3 length is 16 residues. The CDR3 sequence is CSAIQGGTGLTGGLFF. The CDR3 DNA is TGCAGTGCTATTCAGGGGGGGACAGGGTTGACCGGGGGGCTGTTTTTT.

This clonotype has a count of ten or more. The chain has TRBV20-1 and TRBJ2-5, with D possibly matching TRBD1 (6 bases). Trimming removed 3 bases at V and 4 bases at J, with 15 bases between. The CDR3 covers 14 residues. Germline CDR1 is DFQATT and CDR2 is SNEGSKA (reference sequence). As DNA, the CDR3 is TGCAGTGCTAGTTTCCAGGGGCAGGGAGAGACCCAGTACTTC. It specifies CSASFQGQGETQYF.

As concerns this clonotype: A much larger clone lies one base from this, so it may be a read error. This chain joins TRBV6-1 and TRBJ2-7; a possible D gene is TRBD2 (7 bases). CDR3 size: 14 residues. From germline, CDR1 is MNHNS and CDR2 SASEGT. CDR3 sequence (DNA): TGTGCCAGCAGGGGAGGGGGTCCCGACTACGAGCAGTGCTTC. This codes for CASRGGGPDYEQCF.

V usage is TRBV19 and J usage is TRBJ1-5; no definite D call. V was trimmed by 1 base and J by 0 bases, leaving 10 bases between them. Germline V gene sequence: CDR1 LNHDA, CDR2 SQIVND (reference sequence). The CDR3 has 16 amino acids. This chain's CDR3 is CASSIAGVPSNQPQHF. The CDR3 DNA sequence: TGTGCCAGTAGTATAGCCGGGGTGCCTAGCAATCAGCCCCAGCATTTT. Full variable domain (remainder filled in from reference TRBV19 and TRBJ1-5): DGGITQSPKYLFRKEGQNVTLSCEQNLNHDAMYWYRQDPGQGLRLIYYSQIVNDFQKGDIAEGYSVSREKKESFPLTVTSAQKNPTAFYLCASSIAGVPSNQPQHFGDGTRLSIL.

The chain couples TRBV5-1 to TRBJ2-7, with 11 bases lining up with TRBD2. The CDR3 is 15 amino acids. The V gene's germline CDR1 is SGHRS and CDR2 YFSETQ. J gave up 3 bases and V 3 bases, and 5 bases lay outside the gene matches. In DNA, the CDR3 is TGCGCCAGCAGCTGGGGGACTAGCGGAAGCTACGAGCAGTACTTC. Translation: CASSWGTSGSYEQYF.

The chain joins TRBV7-2 to TRBJ2-4, with D perhaps matching TRBD1 (6 bases). The germline V and J ends were trimmed by 4 bases and 4 bases, with 20 bases remaining between them. Germline V CDR1 and CDR2: SGHTA, FQGNSA. The CDR3 sequence is 17 residues long. CDR3 sequence reads: CASSSPLGAYGKNIQYF. The DNA for the CDR3 is TGTGCCAGCAGCTCCCCTCTGGGGGCTTATGGGAAAAACATTCAGTACTTC.

As concerns this clonotype: A much more abundant neighbour one base away suggests this may be a read error. This chain joins TRBV28 and TRBJ2-1, with 9 positions matching TRBD2. The germline gives CDR1 MDHEN, CDR2 SYDVKM. V shed 1 base, J shed 10 bases, and the junction held 8 bases outside the gene matches. The CDR3 has 15 amino acids. Here the CDR3 DNA reads TGTGCCAGCAGTTTATTAGCGGGAGTTGTCTACGAGCAGTTCTTC. Its translation: CASSLLAGVVYEQFF.

This clonotype was counted a single time. The chain couples TRBV9 to TRBJ1-1; no clear D. CDR1 and CDR2 (germline): SGDLS, YYNGEE. Trimming took off 8 bases at V and 4 bases at J, with 15 bases between the two ends. The CDR3 sequence is 13 residues long. The CDR3 DNA reads TGTGCCAGTAAGGGCGCCTGGGGCACTGAAGCTTTCTTT. It translates to CASKGAWGTEAFF. The complete variable domain, with remaining parts taken from reference TRBV9 and TRBJ1-1, reads DSGVTQTPKHLITATGQRVTLRCSPRSGDLSVYWYQQSLDQGLQFLIQYYNGEERAKGNILERFSAQQFPDLHSELNLSSLELGDSALYFCASKGAWGTEAFFGQGTRLTVV.

The rearrangement links TRBV29-1 to TRBJ1-2, with 7 bases fitting TRBD1. The germline V gene has CDR1 SQVTM and CDR2 ANQGSEA. The CDR3 is 14 residues long. V lost 0 bases and J lost 5; bases outside the gene matches: 6. DNA for the CDR3: TGCAGCGTTGAAGATCAGACAGGGAGGTATGGCTACACCTTC. Translating it yields CSVEDQTGRYGYTF.

Regarding this clonotype: The junction differs from germline at one of its ends, possibly a read error. CDR3: CASSSTYMNTEASF. Here the CDR3 DNA reads TGTGCCAGCAGCAGTACTTATATGAACACTGAAGCTTCCTTT. The chain links TRBV12-3 or TRBV12-4 to TRBJ1-1, with unresolved D. The CDR3 contains 14 residues.

At least ten counts were recorded for this clonotype. The gene calls are TRBV12-3 or TRBV12-4 and TRBJ1-5; D not certain. Trimming took off 6 bases at V and 7 bases at J, with 16 bases between the two ends. The CDR3 is 14 amino acids. CDR3: CASSGVSERQPQHF. CDR3 DNA sequence: TGTGCCAGCAGCGGGGTGTCCGAGAGGCAGCCCCAGCATTTT.

The genes are TRBV20-1 and TRBJ1-2, with 10 bases identical to TRBD1. The CDR3 is 16 amino acids. CDR1 DFQATT and CDR2 SNEGSKA come from the germline V gene (reference sequence). V lost 5 bases, J lost 4 bases, and 13 bases stayed unmatched. This chain's CDR3 is CSASSGQGVGGYGYTF. The CDR3, as DNA: TGCAGTGCTTCTTCCGGACAGGGGGTGGGTGGCTATGGCTACACCTTC.

The table lists this clonotype with many counts. The genes are TRBV29-1 and TRBJ2-1; D is unresolved. The CDR3 runs to 14 residues. In germline, CDR1 is SQVTM, CDR2 ANQGSEA. The V and J ends lost 4 bases and 0 bases respectively, with 10 bases between them. The chain's CDR3 is CSVGARSSYNEQFF. For the CDR3, the DNA is TGCAGCGTTGGGGCCAGGAGCTCCTACAATGAGCAGTTCTTC.

This clonotype has a handful of counts. The chain recombines TRBV10-2 with TRBJ2-5, with D unclear. Trimming removed 7 bases at V and 4 bases at J, with 13 bases between. Germline V gene lookup returns CDR1 WSHSY and CDR2 SAAADI. The CDR3 spans 13 residues. CDR3 coding DNA: TGCGCCAGCAAAGCAGCGCCCGGAGAGACCCAGTACTTC. It encodes CASKAAPGETQYF.

This clonotype appeared many times. The chain is built from TRBV5-6 and TRBJ1-1; a possible D gene is TRBD1 (5 bases). The V and J ends lost 2 bases and 1 base respectively, with 9 bases between them. CDR1 and CDR2 (germline): SGHDT, YYEEEE. The CDR3 length is 14 residues. Here the CDR3 reads CASSFLDKNTEAFF. The CDR3 nucleotides read TGTGCCAGCAGCTTTCTGGACAAGAACACTGAAGCTTTCTTT.

This clonotype was picked up many times. The chain joins TRBV2 to TRBJ2-1, with D uncertain. There are 11 residues in the CDR3. CDR1 and CDR2 from the germline V gene are SNHLY and FYNNEI. Trimming shortened V by 11 bases and J by 5 bases, and 10 bases separated the two germline ends. The CDR3 here is CAYGKNNEQFF. The DNA of the CDR3 is TGTGCCTATGGCAAAAACAATGAGCAGTTCTTC. The full variable domain, in which reference TRBV2 and TRBJ2-1 provide the parts outside the CDR3, is EPEVTQTPSHQVTQMGQEVILRCVPISNHLYFYWYRQILGQKVEFLVSFYNNEISEKSEIFDDQFSVERPDGSNFTLKIRSTKLEDSAMYFCAYGKNNEQFFGPGTRLTVL.

This clonotype has a count of ten or more. J is TRBJ1-2 and V is TRBV10-3; D uncertain. Looked up from germline, CDR1 is ENHRY and CDR2 is SYGVKD. V was pared by 3 bases and J by 0 bases, with 5 bases between. The CDR3 sequence is 13 residues long. Written as DNA, the CDR3 is TGTGCCATCAGTGACGCAGCTAACTATGGCTACACCTTC. Its protein is CAISDAANYGYTF.

The CDR3 loop reads CAWLGGLPGTGELFF. As DNA, the CDR3 is TGTGCCTGGTTGGGGGGGCTTCCGGGCACCGGGGAGCTGTTTTTT. The genes are TRBV30 and TRBJ2-2, with D tentatively TRBD2 (7 bases). The V gene lost 5 bases and the J gene lost 4 bases, with 17 bases spanning the gap. CDR1 GTSNPN and CDR2 SVGIG come from the germline V gene (reference sequence). The CDR3 loop spans 15 amino acids.

This clonotype appeared a few times. The gene calls are TRBV6-2 or TRBV6-3 and TRBJ2-2, with TRBD1 identical over 9 bases. CDR1 and CDR2 from the germline V gene are MNHEY and SVGEGT. The CDR3 extends over 14 amino acids. The junction had 2 bases not matched to a gene; V was cut back by 2 bases and J by 7 bases. For the CDR3, the DNA is TGTGCCAGCAGTTACACAGGGGGCGGCGGGGAGCTGTTTTTT. Its protein is CASSYTGGGGELFF.

This clonotype has a handful of counts. The chain recombines TRBV6-1 with TRBJ2-3; TRBD2 matches 13 bases. Trimming took 2 bases from V and 8 from J; bases not matched to a gene: 4. The CDR3 covers 15 residues. Per germline, CDR1 MNHNS and CDR2 SASEGT. The CDR3 DNA reads as TGTGCCAGCAGTGAAACTAGCGGGGGGGCGGGTACGCAGTATTTT. This encodes CASSETSGGAGTQYF.

This clonotype was recorded at least ten times. V gene TRBV15 combines with J gene TRBJ2-5, with no clear D. Germline-derived CDR1 and CDR2 are LNHNV and YYDKDF (reference sequence). This CDR3 contains 12 residues. Trimming stripped 1 base from V and 4 bases from J, with 4 bases between. This CDR3 reads CATSRGGETQYF. The DNA for the CDR3 is TGTGCCACCAGCAGAGGCGGAGAGACCCAGTACTTC.

The rearrangement joins TRBV7-2 to TRBJ2-7; D is possibly TRBD1 (5 bases). V dropped 2 bases and J dropped 2 bases, with 10 bases sitting between them. This CDR3 contains 14 residues. The germline V gene encodes CDR1 SGHTA and CDR2 FQGNSA. The chain's CDR3 is CASSLTGVTYEQYF. The CDR3 DNA reads as TGTGCCAGCAGCTTAACAGGAGTTACCTACGAGCAGTACTTC.

As for this clonotype: A clone one base away is much larger, so this may be a read error. V is TRBV28 and J is TRBJ1-2; D remains ambiguous. CDR1 and CDR2 (germline): MDHEN, SYDVKM. The length of the CDR3 is 14 residues. Trimming cost V 7 bases and J 4 bases, with 16 bases left between them. CDR3 residues: CASIPWAGSYGYTF. The CDR3 coding sequence is TGTGCCAGCATCCCCTGGGCAGGTTCCTATGGCTACACCTTC.

The J gene is TRBJ1-3, the V gene TRBV7-9; D possibly corresponds to TRBD1 (5 bases). The germline gives CDR1 SEHNR, CDR2 FQNEAQ (reference sequence). This CDR3 contains 15 residues. Trimming pared 2 bases from V and 1 base from J, leaving 9 bases between. The CDR3 DNA sequence: TGTGCCAGCAGCTTAAGGGACCTTTCTGGAAACACCATATATTTT. It specifies CASSLRDLSGNTIYF.

The chain recombines TRBV15 with TRBJ2-7; perhaps TRBD2 as D (5 bases). CDR3 length equals 14 residues. V was shortened by 4 bases and J by 3 bases, with 13 bases between the two germline ends. CDR1 and CDR2 (germline): LNHNV, YYDKDF (reference sequence). The CDR3 sequence: CATSIVVGVYEQYF. For the CDR3, the DNA is TGTGCCACCAGCATAGTCGTCGGGGTCTACGAGCAGTACTTC.

This clonotype was seen a handful of times. This sequence joins TRBV6-2 or TRBV6-3 and TRBJ2-3; the D is unclear. Looked up from germline, CDR1 is MNHEY and CDR2 is SVGEGT. Deletions cut 2 bases from V and 0 bases from J, with 12 bases between. CDR3 size: 16 residues. The CDR3: CASSYDGSSSTDTQYF. The DNA of the CDR3 is TGTGCCAGCAGTTACGATGGTAGCTCTAGCACAGATACGCAGTATTTT.

V usage is TRBV19 and J usage is TRBJ2-7, with TRBD1 identical over 7 bases. V shed 5 bases, J shed 2 bases, and the junction held 9 bases outside the gene matches. This CDR3 contains 15 residues. Per the germline V gene, CDR1 is LNHDA and CDR2 is SQIVND (reference sequence). CDR3 residues: CASSPRHRGTYEQYF. Here the CDR3 DNA reads TGTGCCAGTAGTCCCCGTCACAGGGGAACCTACGAGCAGTACTTC. The complete variable domain, with remaining parts taken from reference TRBV19 and TRBJ2-7, reads DGGITQSPKYLFRKEGQNVTLSCEQNLNHDAMYWYRQDPGQGLRLIYYSQIVNDFQKGDIAEGYSVSREKKESFPLTVTSAQKNPTAFYLCASSPRHRGTYEQYFGPGTRLTVT.